The rows below give T cell receptor beta chains drawn from one sample of a study of T cell responses to AZD1222 COVID-19 vaccine. The assay was immunoSEQ multiplex PCR, and TCRdb's table has in-frame clones only and misses some. Among around 44,000 clones listed, around 85% were seen once. The sequencing here drew on peripheral blood, taken 28 days after the second AZD1222 dose. The receptor source for this set is an adult who received the AZD1222 COVID-19 vaccine. Each CDR3 is given with its conserved first and last residue. D genes are given only for firm matches. Part of the rows lack a size; the others show once, few, many or a class for expanded clones.

D: -
J: TRBJ2-1
V: TRBV28
size: -
DNA: TGTGCCAGCAGTTTCGGCGGGGATGAGCAGTTCTTC
CDR3: CASSFGGDEQFF

D: -
J: TRBJ2-2
V: TRBV12-5
size: -
DNA: TGTGCTAGTGGTCGCCAAGCCGCGAACACCGGGGAGCTGTTTTTT
CDR3: CASGRQAANTGELFF

D: TRBD1
J: TRBJ1-2
V: TRBV28
size: -
DNA: TGTGCCAGCAGTTTGTTTGACAGGGTCTCCTATGGCTACACCTTC
CDR3: CASSLFDRVSYGYTF

D: -
J: TRBJ2-7
V: TRBV11-2
size: -
DNA: TGTGCCAGCAGCCTTAACCCCTACGAGCAGTACTTC
CDR3: CASSLNPYEQYF

D: -
J: TRBJ1-2
V: TRBV28
size: -
DNA: TGTGCCAGCAGCAATCAGGGTTACGGCTACACCTTC
CDR3: CASSNQGYGYTF

D: -
J: TRBJ1-4
V: TRBV7-9
size: -
DNA: TGTGCCAGCAGCTTACCCCGGGGAGAAAAACTGTTTTTT
CDR3: CASSLPRGEKLFF

D: TRBD1
J: TRBJ1-2
V: TRBV19
size: -
DNA: TGTGCCAGCCAAGACAGGGTGGGGTATGGCTACACCTTC
CDR3: CASQDRVGYGYTF

D: -
J: TRBJ1-5
V: TRBV2
size: -
DNA: TGTGCCAGCAGGAGTCAGGGCTTGGGCAATCAGCCCCAGCATTTT
CDR3: CASRSQGLGNQPQHF

D: -
J: TRBJ1-3
V: TRBV4-2
size: -
DNA: TGTGCCAGCAGCCAAGATCATAGTACGGGAAACACCATATATTTT
CDR3: CASSQDHSTGNTIYF

D: -
J: TRBJ1-5
V: TRBV7-2
size: -
DNA: TGTGCCAGCAGCTTAGCGGACAGCAATCAGCCCCAGCATTTT
CDR3: CASSLADSNQPQHF

D: TRBD2
J: TRBJ2-2
V: TRBV6-5
size: -
DNA: TGTGCCAGCATTCTAGCGGGAGGGCCCCCCGGGGAGCTGTTTTTT
CDR3: CASILAGGPPGELFF

D: TRBD1
J: TRBJ1-1
V: TRBV12-5
size: -
DNA: TGTGCTAGTGGTTTGGTCCGACAGGGGACACGCACTGAAGCTTTCTTT
CDR3: CASGLVRQGTRTEAFF

D: TRBD2
J: TRBJ2-5
V: TRBV7-3
size: -
DNA: TGTGCCAGCAGCCCCCAGCGGGGAGTCCAAGAGACCCAGTACTTC
CDR3: CASSPQRGVQETQYF

D: TRBD2
J: TRBJ2-4
V: TRBV3-1/TRBV3-2
size: -
DNA: TGTGCCAGCAGCATAAGGGCGCTAGCGGGAGGAAGCAAAAACATTCAGTACTTC
CDR3: CASSIRALAGGSKNIQYF

D: -
J: TRBJ1-1
V: TRBV12-3/TRBV12-4
size: -
DNA: TGTGCCAGCAGTTTAGGGGACATACTAGAAGCTTTCTTT
CDR3: CASSLGDILEAFF

D: TRBD1
J: TRBJ1-2
V: TRBV5-1
size: once
DNA: TGCGCCAGCAGTCAGGCTCCAGGGACAGGGGGCGGCTACACCTTC
CDR3: CASSQAPGTGGGYTF

D: TRBD1
J: TRBJ1-2
V: TRBV5-1
size: -
DNA: TGCGCCAGCAGCCAGGGACAGGGGATCGGCTACACCTTC
CDR3: CASSQGQGIGYTF

D: TRBD2
J: TRBJ2-1
V: TRBV11-2
size: -
DNA: TGTGCCAGCAGGCGGGAGGACATGTACCTCGGTGAGCAGTTCTTC
CDR3: CASRREDMYLGEQFF

D: -
J: TRBJ1-5
V: TRBV19
size: -
DNA: TGTGCCAGTAGACCTTATAGCAATCAGCCCCAGCATTTT
CDR3: CASRPYSNQPQHF

D: TRBD2
J: TRBJ2-7
V: TRBV7-2
size: -
DNA: TGTGCCAGCAGCATGGGACTAGCGCCTACCTACGAGCAGTACTTC
CDR3: CASSMGLAPTYEQYF

D: TRBD2
J: TRBJ2-4
V: TRBV5-1
size: -
DNA: TGCGCCAGCAGCCCACAGCGGGGACTAGCGGGGCCAAACATTCAGTACTTC
CDR3: CASSPQRGLAGPNIQYF

D: TRBD2
J: TRBJ2-7
V: TRBV11-3
size: -
DNA: TGTGCCAGCAGCTTAGGCTCTAGCGGGAGGGGCGAGCAGTACTTC
CDR3: CASSLGSSGRGEQYF

D: -
J: TRBJ1-3
V: TRBV15
size: -
DNA: TGTGCCACCAGCGTCGGGAGAAGCTCTGGAAACACCATATATTTT
CDR3: CATSVGRSSGNTIYF

D: -
J: TRBJ1-6
V: TRBV14
size: few
DNA: TGTGCCAGCAGCCGACAGTCTCGGTCACCCCTCCACTTT
CDR3: CASSRQSRSPLHF

D: -
J: TRBJ1-1
V: TRBV6-5
size: few
DNA: TGTGCCACATCCCTCCAGGGCCGGGCTGAAGCTTTCTTT
CDR3: CATSLQGRAEAFF

D: TRBD1
J: TRBJ1-5
V: TRBV7-6
size: -
DNA: TGTGCCAGCAGCTTAGTAACGGGACAGTCCAATCAGCCCCAGCATTTT
CDR3: CASSLVTGQSNQPQHF

D: TRBD1
J: TRBJ1-6
V: TRBV7-2
size: once
DNA: TGTGCCAGCAGCCCGGGACAGGGGTCCCTCCACTTT
CDR3: CASSPGQGSLHF

D: -
J: TRBJ2-5
V: TRBV11-3
size: once
DNA: TGTGCCAGCAGCTTATGGGGCAGGGGGGTTCAAGAGACCCAGTACTTC
CDR3: CASSLWGRGVQETQYF

D: -
J: TRBJ2-7
V: TRBV19
size: -
DNA: TGTGCCCTAAACCTCTGGATTCTCCCCTACGAGCAGTACTTC
CDR3: CALNLWILPYEQYF

D: -
J: TRBJ2-5
V: TRBV19
size: few
DNA: TGTGCCAGTAGTTCTTCGGGGCAAGAGACCCAGTACTTC
CDR3: CASSSSGQETQYF

D: TRBD2
J: TRBJ2-1
V: TRBV5-1
size: -
DNA: TGCGCCAGCAGCTTGGCCGGACTAGCGGATGAGCAGTTCTTC
CDR3: CASSLAGLADEQFF

D: -
J: TRBJ2-5
V: TRBV11-3
size: -
DNA: TGTGCCAGCAGTTCAGGGTTTGAGGCCCAGTACTTC
CDR3: CASSSGFEAQYF

D: TRBD2
J: TRBJ2-5
V: TRBV4-1
size: -
DNA: TGCGCCAGCAGCCTACGTACCGAGCCGGGACTAGCGTCGCAAGAGACCCAGTACTTC
CDR3: CASSLRTEPGLASQETQYF

D: TRBD1
J: TRBJ2-2
V: TRBV5-1
size: -
DNA: TGCGCCAGCAGCTTGGCCGGGACAGGGTTTAGCGGGGAGCTGTTTTTT
CDR3: CASSLAGTGFSGELFF

D: TRBD2
J: TRBJ2-1
V: TRBV9
size: -
DNA: TGTGCCAGCAGCGTAGCTACCCCTAGCGGGAGTTTCTCCTACAATGAGCAGTTCTTC
CDR3: CASSVATPSGSFSYNEQFF

D: -
J: TRBJ1-6
V: TRBV21-1
size: -
DNA: TGTGCCAGCAGCAAATTGGTTGGGACAGGGTATTCACCCCTCCACTTT
CDR3: CASSKLVGTGYSPLHF

D: -
J: TRBJ1-1
V: TRBV18
size: -
DNA: TGTGCCAGCTCACCACGGGCTGAAGCTTTCTTT
CDR3: CASSPRAEAFF

D: TRBD2
J: TRBJ2-1
V: TRBV6-4
size: -
DNA: TGTGCCAGCAGCGGACTAGCGGGAGTCAATGAGCAGTTCTTC
CDR3: CASSGLAGVNEQFF

D: TRBD2
J: TRBJ2-1
V: TRBV6-5
size: -
DNA: TGTGCCAGCAGTTACTCGAGCGCAGCGGGAGCTCTCAAGCAGTTCTTC
CDR3: CASSYSSAAGALKQFF

D: TRBD2
J: TRBJ2-7
V: TRBV19
size: -
DNA: TGTGCCAGTAGGGGGACTAGCGGACCCTACGAGCAGTACTTC
CDR3: CASRGTSGPYEQYF

D: TRBD2
J: TRBJ2-3
V: TRBV7-3
size: -
DNA: TGTGCCAGCAGCTCGGGACTAGCGGGAGGAGGGGGCACAGATACGCAGTATTTT
CDR3: CASSSGLAGGGGTDTQYF

D: -
J: TRBJ1-1
V: TRBV4-1
size: -
DNA: TGCGCCAGCAGCCAAGCGGGGTCCAGGGCGCGGCGCCGAGCTTTCTTT
CDR3: CASSQAGSRARRRAFF

D: TRBD2
J: TRBJ2-3
V: TRBV29-1
size: -
DNA: TGCAGCGTTGACCCCGGGACTAGCGGGAGTATGTTGGAGACAGATACGCAGTATTTT
CDR3: CSVDPGTSGSMLETDTQYF

D: TRBD2
J: TRBJ2-7
V: TRBV4-2
size: once
DNA: TGTGCCAGCAGCCAAGGCCCACTAGCGAACTACGAGCAGTACTTC
CDR3: CASSQGPLANYEQYF

D: -
J: TRBJ2-7
V: TRBV5-1
size: -
DNA: TGCGCCAGCAGCTTACTTCACGAGCAGTACTTC
CDR3: CASSLLHEQYF

D: TRBD2
J: TRBJ2-1
V: TRBV7-2
size: -
DNA: TGTGCCAGCAGCCAATTGGGACTAGCGCCCTACAATGAGCAGTTCTTC
CDR3: CASSQLGLAPYNEQFF

D: -
J: TRBJ2-4
V: TRBV28
size: once
DNA: TGTGCCAGCAGTGGGTATGAGTTAGCCAAAAACATTCAGTACTTC
CDR3: CASSGYELAKNIQYF

D: TRBD2
J: TRBJ2-1
V: TRBV28
size: -
DNA: TGTGCCAGCAGTTCCGAGCGGGGGGTGCGGTACAATGAGCAGTTCTTC
CDR3: CASSSERGVRYNEQFF

D: TRBD1
J: TRBJ2-2
V: TRBV19
size: few
DNA: TGTGCCACAAGGAGTGGGACAGCTCTCCGGGAGCTGTTTTTT
CDR3: CATRSGTALRELFF